This paragraph reports one T cell receptor beta chain. Method: immunoSEQ multiplex PCR; TCRdb's copy keeps in-frame clones and lacks some. The repertoire holds roughly 200,000 clones, roughly four fifths seen once, with 1.5% in the top ten. The source of the sample is a study of blood T cell repertoires in COVID-19. The junction had 8 bases not matched to a gene; V was cut back by 2 bases and J by 3 bases. Germline V gene lookup returns CDR1 MDHEN and CDR2 SYDVKM. The CDR3 contains 17 residues. This chain connects TRBV28 to TRBJ2-2, with TRBD1 matching 8 bases. The receptor was derived from a human donor in a cohort sampled during active COVID-19. Sequencing used peripheral blood. DNA for the CDR3: TGTGCCAGCAGTTTAGACAGGGGCAGTTATCACACCGGGGAGCTGTTTTTT. Translated: CASSLDRGSYHTGELFF.